Listed below are T cell receptor beta chains from one sample, sequenced in a study of blood T cell repertoires in COVID-19. Repertoires were generated with immunoSEQ multiplex PCR, while TCRdb's copy carries only in-frame clones and drops some. The sample comprises about 250,000 clones, roughly 91% of which are singletons, and about 0.79% rests with the top ten. Sequencing used peripheral blood. The receptors derive from a man younger than 45 with COVID-19, enrolled during active disease. Both conserved end residues are part of each CDR3. The D gene is left open where the match is weak. Some rows have no size entry. The others give once, few or many, or a class for an expanded clone.

j_gene,d_gene,v_gene,abundance,CDR3nt,CDR3aa
TRBJ1-1,.,TRBV30,.,TGTGCCTGGAGCCTTAACCCTGTAGGGGGTTCAGCTTTCTTT,CAWSLNPVGGSAFF
TRBJ1-2,.,TRBV7-2,.,TGTGCCAGCAGCTTAGAGTTTGGGGGGTTCGGAAATGGCTACACCTTC,CASSLEFGGFGNGYTF
TRBJ1-1,TRBD1,TRBV18,.,TGTGCCAGCTCATCGACAGCCGCAGGGGGGAACACTGAAGCTTTCTTT,CASSSTAAGGNTEAFF
TRBJ2-7,TRBD2,TRBV3-1/TRBV3-2,.,TGTGCCAGCAGCCAAGGTCAGCGGGACGTAAGCTACGAGCAGTACTTC,CASSQGQRDVSYEQYF
TRBJ1-1,.,TRBV4-1,.,TGCGCCAGCAGCCAAGAGCGGGGGACCGAGAGGGGAGCTTTCTTT,CASSQERGTERGAFF
TRBJ1-1,.,TRBV12-3/TRBV12-4,.,TGTGCCAGCAGTCCCCAGATGAACACTGAAGCTTTCTTT,CASSPQMNTEAFF
TRBJ1-1,.,TRBV9,.,TGTGCCAGCAGCGTAACTACAAGTAACACTGAAGCTTTCTTT,CASSVTTSNTEAFF
TRBJ1-1,.,TRBV6-5,.,TGTGCCAGCAGTTACTCTAGGGAGGGCACTGAAGCTTTCTTT,CASSYSREGTEAFF
TRBJ1-1,.,TRBV5-1,.,TGCGCCAGCACCCTATCCGGGGGGAACACTGAAGCTTTCTTT,CASTLSGGNTEAFF
TRBJ2-4,.,TRBV10-2,.,TGCGCCAGCAGTGCAACCGGCGGCTTCAAAAACATTCAGTACTTC,CASSATGGFKNIQYF
TRBJ2-5,TRBD2,TRBV9,.,TGTGCCAGCAGCGCGGCGGGGGGGCATTCAGAGACCCAGTACTTC,CASSAAGGHSETQYF
TRBJ1-1,.,TRBV27,.,TGTGCCAGCAGTCGGCCGGGGGGGCGGACTGAAGCTTTCTTT,CASSRPGGRTEAFF
TRBJ1-2,TRBD1,TRBV11-2,.,TGTGCCAGCAGCTTAGGTCCAAGGGGACAGGGGGCCTATGGCTACACCTTC,CASSLGPRGQGAYGYTF
TRBJ2-3,TRBD1,TRBV5-4,.,TGTGCCAGCAGTTTGAACAGGGGATCTAGCACAGATACGCAGTATTTT,CASSLNRGSSTDTQYF
TRBJ1-5,.,TRBV2,.,TGTGCCAGCAGTGGTCAGGGGAGTCGTCAGCCCCAGCATTTT,CASSGQGSRQPQHF
TRBJ1-2,.,TRBV2,.,TGTGCCAGCAGAACCAGGGGCGGCTATGGCTACACCTTC,CASRTRGGYGYTF
TRBJ2-2,.,TRBV5-1,.,TGCGCCAGCAGCTCGGGACTGACCGGGGAGCTGTTTTTT,CASSSGLTGELFF
TRBJ2-7,TRBD2,TRBV6-6,.,TGTGCCAGCAGTCCCATGGGACTAGCGGGGGGCCACTCCTACGAGCAGTACTTC,CASSPMGLAGGHSYEQYF
TRBJ2-5,.,TRBV10-1,.,TGCGCCAGCGGCGCGGGGAATTGGGAAGAGACCCAGTACTTC,CASGAGNWEETQYF
TRBJ1-2,TRBD1,TRBV5-1,.,TGCGCCAGCAGCAGACGGACAGGGATGGACTATGGCTACACCTTC,CASSRRTGMDYGYTF
TRBJ2-3,.,TRBV12-5,.,TGTGCTAGTGGTCGGGGGACCAGCTGGGAAGATACGCAGTATTTT,CASGRGTSWEDTQYF
TRBJ2-7,TRBD1,TRBV5-4,.,TGTGCCAGCAGCTTGGAGATCCCCGACAGGGGATGGTACGAGCAGTACTTC,CASSLEIPDRGWYEQYF
TRBJ2-1,TRBD2,TRBV5-6,.,TGTGCCAGCAGCTTAGGCGGGGGGGCCGGTGAGCAGTTCTTC,CASSLGGGAGEQFF
TRBJ2-3,.,TRBV11-2,once,TGTGCCAGCAGCCTCATTGAGGATACGCAGTATTTT,CASSLIEDTQYF
TRBJ2-3,TRBD2,TRBV9,.,TGTGCCAGCAGCGTCGGAGTCGCTAGCGGGGGTTTAGCCTCAGATACGCAGTATTTT,CASSVGVASGGLASDTQYF
TRBJ2-2,.,TRBV19,.,TGTGCCAGTAGTTCCGGTTGGGGGCCCGCCGGGGAGCTGTTTTTT,CASSSGWGPAGELFF
TRBJ2-6,TRBD2,TRBV5-5,.,TGTGCCAGCAGCTTCCGGCCCCCCACTAGCGGCGGCTCGGGGGCCAACGTCCTGACTTTC,CASSFRPPTSGGSGANVLTF
TRBJ2-6,TRBD1,TRBV6-5,.,TGTGCCAGCGGACAGGGTCACTCTGGGGCCAACGTCCTGACTTTC,CASGQGHSGANVLTF
TRBJ1-2,TRBD1,TRBV5-4,.,TGTGCCAGCAGATTGACAGGGGCGGATGGCTACACCTTC,CASRLTGADGYTF
TRBJ2-1,.,TRBV5-1,.,TGCGCCAGCAGCTTGGACAGCACCTACAATGAGCAGTTCTTC,CASSLDSTYNEQFF
TRBJ1-1,.,TRBV19,once,TGTGCCAGTAGTACCCTCCTCGGCCAGGGAGAAGCTTTCTTT,CASSTLLGQGEAFF
TRBJ1-1,TRBD1,TRBV6-1,.,TGTGCCAGCAGTGATTGGCTAATCGGGACAGTTAACACTGAAGCTTTCTTT,CASSDWLIGTVNTEAFF
TRBJ2-3,.,TRBV9,.,TGTGCCAGCAGCGTACGCAAGGACACCGACACAGATACGCAGTATTTT,CASSVRKDTDTDTQYF
TRBJ1-5,.,TRBV7-2,.,TGTGCCAGCAGCTTATCCGCGGGAAGGAATCAGCCCCAGCATTTT,CASSLSAGRNQPQHF
TRBJ2-7,.,TRBV25-1,.,TGTGCCAGCAGACTGGAGGAATTCTACGAGCAGTACTTC,CASRLEEFYEQYF
TRBJ1-2,TRBD1,TRBV6-4,.,TGTGCCAGCAGTCTAACAGGGGGCGCCGGCTACACCTTC,CASSLTGGAGYTF
TRBJ2-5,.,TRBV29-1,.,TGCAGCTCTGCCGAGGGTTACCAAGAGACCCAGTACTTC,CSSAEGYQETQYF
TRBJ1-1,.,TRBV19,.,TGTGCCAGTACCCTTCAGGGGCCCGGCACTGAAGCTTTCTTT,CASTLQGPGTEAFF